This entry features one T cell receptor (beta chain) sequence. Antigen unknown. This sample stems from a study of cytomegalovirus exposure and HLA in healthy donors. The germline V and J ends were trimmed by 2 bases and 1 base, with 7 bases remaining between them. Germline lookup yields CDR1 SGHTA and CDR2 FQGTGA. This CDR3 has 14 amino acids. Those who donated were healthy bone marrow donors. Primers for the PCR totalled 60 Vbeta and 13 Jbeta. Method: immunoSEQ multiplex PCR; TCRdb's copy keeps in-frame clones and lacks some. The data contain 110,000 to 150,000 clones, 84% of them singletons. Findings and limits, study-wide: Later analysis identified about 17,000 TCR beta sequences associated with HLA alleles, using a false discovery rate threshold of 0.05. Information on immune exposure was restricted to one variable (CMV serostatus).

The source of this sequence is a boy younger than 10 in good health and CMV-seronegative. The chain is built from TRBV7-3 and TRBJ2-3, with a tentative D call TRBD1 (5 bases). Sequenced material: PBMCs. The CDR3 reads CASSLGRGTDTQYF. CDR3 sequence (DNA): TGTGCCAGCAGCTTAGGCAGGGGCACAGATACGCAGTATTTT.